The text below deals with one TCR beta chain. Antigen unknown. From germline, CDR1 is LNHNV and CDR2 YYDKDF (reference sequence). The junction had 7 bases not matched to a gene; V was cut back by 4 bases and J by 5 bases. There are 15 residues in the CDR3. This record belongs to a study of CD8+CD57+ T cells in acquired aplastic anemia. Whole-study findings and limits: Patients had around 30 CD8+ CDR3 sequences in common with controls (the shared set). Patients and healthy controls showed no significant CD8+ Simpson's diversity difference.

Whoever was chosen for sequencing had shown CD8+CD57+ cell expansion by flow cytometry. In all patients, the disease was severe acquired aplastic anemia. Genomic DNA, serving as template, underwent TCR beta VDJ and CDR3 profiling. TCRdb redid the calling of the reads with MiXCR, one entry per CDR3 protein. This table has some 160,000 distinct CDR3 sequences, around half appearing once. The J gene is TRBJ2-3, the V gene TRBV15; 9 bases match TRBD2. Sequencing was done on a sample of sorted CD4+, CD8+, or CD8+CD57+ T cells (not recorded which) from PBMCs. This receptor was taken from a human donor with aplastic anemia. The CDR3 loop is CATSKKGGRGDTQYF. The CDR3 nucleotides read TGTGCCACCAGCAAAAAAGGCGGGAGGGGAGATACGCAGTATTTT.